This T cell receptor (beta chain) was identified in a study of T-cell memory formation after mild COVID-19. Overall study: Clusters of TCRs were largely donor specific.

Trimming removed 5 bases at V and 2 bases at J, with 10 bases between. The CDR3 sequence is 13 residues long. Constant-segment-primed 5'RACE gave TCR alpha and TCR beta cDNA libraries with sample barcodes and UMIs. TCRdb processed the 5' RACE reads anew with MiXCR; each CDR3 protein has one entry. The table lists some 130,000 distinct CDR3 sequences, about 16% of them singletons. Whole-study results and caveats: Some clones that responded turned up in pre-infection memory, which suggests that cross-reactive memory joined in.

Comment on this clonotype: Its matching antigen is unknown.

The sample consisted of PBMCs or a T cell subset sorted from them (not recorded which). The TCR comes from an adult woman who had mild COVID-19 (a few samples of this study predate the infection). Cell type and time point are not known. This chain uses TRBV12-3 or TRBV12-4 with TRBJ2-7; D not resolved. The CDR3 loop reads CASSPRAAYEQYF. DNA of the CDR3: TGTGCCAGCAGTCCCCGGGCAGCCTACGAGCAGTACTTC.